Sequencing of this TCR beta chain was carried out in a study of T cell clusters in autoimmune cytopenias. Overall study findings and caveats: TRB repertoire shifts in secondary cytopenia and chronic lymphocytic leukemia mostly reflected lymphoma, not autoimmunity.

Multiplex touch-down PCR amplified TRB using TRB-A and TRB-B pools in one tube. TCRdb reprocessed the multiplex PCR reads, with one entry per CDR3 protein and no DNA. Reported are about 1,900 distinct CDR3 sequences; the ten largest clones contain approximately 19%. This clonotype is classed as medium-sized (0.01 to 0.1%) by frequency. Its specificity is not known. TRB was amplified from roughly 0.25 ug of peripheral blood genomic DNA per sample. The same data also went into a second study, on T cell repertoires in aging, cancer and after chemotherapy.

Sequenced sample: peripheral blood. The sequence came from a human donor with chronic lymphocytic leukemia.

CDR3 sequence: CASSLDRGNYGYTF. The chain links TRBV12-3 or TRBV12-4 to TRBJ1-2; TCRdb reports TRBD1, a call that lacks DNA to check it against. This CDR3 is built from 14 residues.